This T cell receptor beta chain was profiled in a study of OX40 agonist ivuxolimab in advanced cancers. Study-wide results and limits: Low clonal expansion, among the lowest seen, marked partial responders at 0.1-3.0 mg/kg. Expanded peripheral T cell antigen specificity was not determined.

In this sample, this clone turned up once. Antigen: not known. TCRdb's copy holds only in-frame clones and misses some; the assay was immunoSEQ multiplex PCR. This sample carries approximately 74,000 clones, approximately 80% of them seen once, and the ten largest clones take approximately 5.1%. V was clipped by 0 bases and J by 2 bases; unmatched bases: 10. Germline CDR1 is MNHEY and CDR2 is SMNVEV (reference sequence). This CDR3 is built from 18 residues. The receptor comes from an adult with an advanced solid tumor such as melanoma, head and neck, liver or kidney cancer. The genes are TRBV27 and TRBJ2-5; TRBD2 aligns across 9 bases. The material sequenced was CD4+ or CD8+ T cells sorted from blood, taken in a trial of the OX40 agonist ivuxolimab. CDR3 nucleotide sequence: TGTGCCAGCAGTTTATCCAAGATTGCGGGGGGGCTGCAAGAGACCCAGTACTTC. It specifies CASSLSKIAGGLQETQYF.